The next 12 T cell receptor beta chains were all read from a single sample in a study of blood T cell repertoires in COVID-19. The protocol was immunoSEQ multiplex PCR, while the TCRdb copy is restricted to in-frame clones and leaves out a portion. The data show some 57,000 clones, almost 90% seen once. Sequencing was performed on peripheral blood. These TCRs come from a man aged 60-69 years with active COVID-19.

The rearrangement uses TRBV9 and TRBJ2-1; no firm D call. This CDR3 comprises 13 residues. V was clipped by 0 bases and J by 6 bases, with 7 bases between them. Germline CDR1 reads SGDLS; CDR2 reads YYNGEE. CDR3 in DNA: TGTGCCAGCAGCGTAGGGTCGAGCAATGAGCAGTTCTTC. Its protein is CASSVGSSNEQFF. Looking up the rest from reference TRBV9 and TRBJ2-1 gives the full variable domain: DSGVTQTPKHLITATGQRVTLRCSPRSGDLSVYWYQQSLDQGLQFLIQYYNGEERAKGNILERFSAQQFPDLHSELNLSSLELGDSALYFCASSVGSSNEQFFGPGTRLTVL.

The J gene is TRBJ2-1, the V gene TRBV27; tentative D call: TRBD1 (5 bases). The V end was cut by 8 bases, the J end by 5 bases, with 16 bases between. CDR1 is MNHEY and CDR2 is SMNVEV in the germline V gene (reference sequence). This CDR3 comprises 14 residues. This CDR3 reads CASGNRSPHNEQFF. Written as DNA, the CDR3 is TGTGCCAGCGGAAACAGGTCCCCGCACAATGAGCAGTTCTTC.

The chain uses TRBV7-3 and TRBJ2-3; 9 bases align to TRBD1. This CDR3 has 15 amino acids. Trimming removed 6 bases from V and 0 bases from J; junction bases left unmatched: 4. Germline CDR1 is SGHTA and CDR2 is FQGTGA. CDR3 sequence (DNA): TGTGCCAGCAGTCTCACAGGGGGCAGCACAGATACGCAGTATTTT. Protein product: CASSLTGGSTDTQYF.

The V gene is TRBV7-2, the J gene TRBJ2-7, with D tentatively TRBD2 (6 bases). Germline V gene sequence: CDR1 SGHTA, CDR2 FQGNSA. The CDR3 has 13 amino acids. V was shortened by 4 bases and J by 2 bases, with 9 bases between the two germline ends. As DNA, the CDR3 is TGTGCCAGCAGCTCGGGACTGGCCTACGAGCAGTACTTC. It yields the protein CASSSGLAYEQYF. The complete variable domain, with remaining parts taken from reference TRBV7-2 and TRBJ2-7, reads GAGVSQSPSNKVTEKGKDVELRCDPISGHTALYWYRQSLGQGLEFLIYFQGNSAPDKSGLPSDRFSAERTGGSVSTLTIQRTQQEDSAVYLCASSSGLAYEQYFGPGTRLTVT.

The chain has TRBV28 and TRBJ2-1; no clear D gene. CDR1 MDHEN and CDR2 SYDVKM come from the germline V gene. The length of the CDR3 is 15 residues. The V end lost 4 bases, the J end lost 4 bases, and 14 bases lay between the germline ends. The CDR3: CASSSYRVLYNEQFF. CDR3 nucleotide sequence: TGTGCCAGCAGTTCTTACCGGGTCCTATACAATGAGCAGTTCTTC. The entire variable domain, with the rest obtained from reference TRBV28 and TRBJ2-1, is as follows: DVKVTQSSRYLVKRTGEKVFLECVQDMDHENMFWYRQDPGLGLRLIYFSYDVKMKEKGDIPEGYSVSREKKERFSLILESASTNQTSMYLCASSSYRVLYNEQFFGPGTRLTVL.

The table lists this clone with a few counts. The chain is built from TRBV5-1 and TRBJ1-6; no definite D call. This CDR3 contains 14 residues. V shed 0 bases and J shed 7 bases, with 8 bases lying between them. Germline V gene data show CDR1 as SGHRS and CDR2 as YFSETQ. DNA for the CDR3: TGCGCCAGCAGCTTGGGACCGAGGAATTCACCCCTCCACTTT. Translation gives CASSLGPRNSPLHF.

The V and J genes are TRBV7-9 and TRBJ1-1, with 7 bases aligning to TRBD1. This CDR3 has 13 residues. The germline V gene has CDR1 SEHNR and CDR2 FQNEAQ (reference sequence). V was pared by 1 base and J by 11 bases, with 7 bases of the junction left unmatched. The CDR3 loop is CASSLGQGRRAFF. The CDR3, as DNA: TGTGCCAGCAGCTTAGGACAGGGCCGTCGGGCTTTCTTT.

V usage is TRBV30 and J usage is TRBJ2-1; D is uncertain. CDR3 size: 13 residues. Germline lookup yields CDR1 GTSNPN and CDR2 SVGIG (reference sequence). Trimming pared 5 bases from V and 0 bases from J, leaving 8 bases between. CDR3 DNA: TGTGCCTGGCTCCCTAGCTCCTACAATGAGCAGTTCTTC. As protein: CAWLPSSYNEQFF.

CDR3 residues: CASSGTNRGLGYTF. In nucleotides, the CDR3 is TGTGCCAGCAGCGGAACGAACAGGGGGCTTGGCTACACCTTC. The chain carries TRBV7-9 and TRBJ1-2; 9 nucleotides align to TRBD1. This CDR3 contains 14 residues. V shed 5 bases, J shed 7 bases, and the junction held 8 bases outside the gene matches. Germline V gene data show CDR1 as SEHNR and CDR2 as FQNEAQ (reference sequence).

This clone was counted only a few times. The chain employs TRBV7-9 and TRBJ2-7; TRBD2 agrees at 10 bases. The CDR3 loop spans 13 amino acids. The J segment lost 3 bases and the V segment lost 6 bases, leaving 2 bases of the junction unmatched. CDR1 is SEHNR, CDR2 FQNEAQ, per germline (reference sequence). The CDR3 here is CASSSGRIYEQYF. CDR3 bases: TGTGCCAGCAGTAGCGGGAGGATCTACGAGCAGTACTTC.

The DNA of the CDR3 is TGCGCCAGCAGCCATGGGACAGGAGGAGACTATGGCTACACCTTC. Its protein is CASSHGTGGDYGYTF. This chain connects TRBV5-1 to TRBJ1-2; 8 bases are shared with TRBD1. The V and J ends lost 4 bases and 3 bases, in that order; junction bases with no gene match: 8. This CDR3 comprises 15 residues. Per the germline V gene, CDR1 is SGHRS and CDR2 is YFSETQ.

The CDR3 coding sequence is TGTGCCATCAGTGAGCAGGGTTACGAGCAGTACTTC. This translates into CAISEQGYEQYF. The rearrangement links TRBV10-3 to TRBJ2-7; maybe TRBD1 (5 bases). The CDR3 consists of 12 residues. The V gene lost 2 bases and the J gene lost 4 bases, with 6 bases spanning the gap. CDR1 is ENHRY, CDR2 SYGVKD, per germline.